This T cell receptor (beta chain) was documented in a study of T-cell reconstitution after alpha-beta-depleted transplantation in children. This clonotype showed up just a few times. The library targeted TCRbeta and was prepared with unique molecular identifiers. TCRdb processed the PCR reads anew with MiXCR; each CDR3 protein has one entry. The sample has almost 400,000 distinct CDR3 sequences; over 20% are singletons. The CDR3 has 14 residues. The germline gives CDR1 WNHNN, CDR2 SYGVQD (reference sequence). J was trimmed by 3 bases and V by 8 bases; bases with no gene match: 7. The receptor was derived from a human donor who donated a stem cell graft to a child with acute myeloid leukemia. The V gene is TRBV10-1, the J gene TRBJ2-5, with 9 bases identical to TRBD2. The sample was PBMCs from the stem cell graft donor, taken from the stem cell graft. The CDR3 here is CASPVVAGEETQYF. The CDR3, as DNA: TGCGCCAGCCCCGTGGTAGCGGGAGAAGAGACCCAGTACTTC.